The rows below give T cell receptor beta chains drawn from one sample of a study of CXCR3-negative and CXCR3-positive naive CD8 T cells. For each CDR3 protein, TCRdb gives one entry from its re-call of the 5' RACE reads, without DNA. This sample's clone table lists 130,000 to 150,000 distinct CDR3 sequences. Sequenced material: naive CXCR3+ CD8+ T cells from blood. These TCRs come from a human donor in good health. Some clones in this sample may be carry-over from other donors' samples. The CDR3 runs from the conserved cysteine through the conserved F or W. The order of the fields is V gene, J gene, CDR3 protein.

V: TRBV29-1; J: TRBJ2-7; CDR3: CSVEGQGEGYEQYF
V: TRBV29-1; J: TRBJ2-6; CDR3: CSATTGANVLTF
V: TRBV5-1; J: TRBJ2-7; CDR3: CASSRLGTGSEQYF
V: TRBV5-1; J: TRBJ2-5; CDR3: CASSLETGGLETQYF
V: TRBV2; J: TRBJ2-5; CDR3: CASSEVELAGGWETQYF
V: TRBV18; J: TRBJ2-7; CDR3: CASSPEGPSYEQYF
V: TRBV30; J: TRBJ2-3; CDR3: CAWSVPHERGSTDTQYF
V: TRBV5-1; J: TRBJ2-1; CDR3: CASSLASGGALSYNEQFF
V: TRBV19; J: TRBJ2-7; CDR3: CASSIYGGSSYEQYF
V: TRBV2; J: TRBJ2-3; CDR3: CATPPRETGIDTQYF
V: TRBV6-2/TRBV6-3; J: TRBJ2-1; CDR3: CASSYQVEQFF
V: TRBV20-1; J: TRBJ2-1; CDR3: CSAVTRARGSYNEQFF
V: TRBV29-1; J: TRBJ1-2; CDR3: CSVYSGTGEGYTF
V: TRBV9; J: TRBJ2-2; CDR3: CASSVEGSIKPNTGELFF
V: TRBV4-3; J: TRBJ2-4; CDR3: CASSRTGDAKNIQYF
V: TRBV4-1; J: TRBJ1-1; CDR3: CASSQDGDWNTEAFF
V: TRBV15; J: TRBJ2-4; CDR3: CATSKPGTGQAKNIQYF
V: TRBV9; J: TRBJ2-7; CDR3: CASSVGGSPLEQYF
V: TRBV7-9; J: TRBJ2-7; CDR3: CASNPGTYEQYF
V: TRBV29-1; J: TRBJ2-2; CDR3: CSVQQANTGELFF
V: TRBV7-3; J: TRBJ2-1; CDR3: CASSSSESSYNEQFF
V: TRBV28; J: TRBJ2-6; CDR3: CASSPGQELWVLTF
V: TRBV7-3; J: TRBJ1-1; CDR3: CASRPPGGAEAFF
V: TRBV19; J: TRBJ1-1; CDR3: CASSRVNTEAFF
V: TRBV4-1; J: TRBJ1-5; CDR3: CASSQVGEGKPQHF
V: TRBV5-1; J: TRBJ2-7; CDR3: CASSLKGRGDSYEQYF
V: TRBV4-1; J: TRBJ2-2; CDR3: CASSQEGVAPGELFF
V: TRBV5-1; J: TRBJ1-2; CDR3: CASSVQGAPIYGYTF
V: TRBV20-1; J: TRBJ2-1; CDR3: CSARDGANEQFF
V: TRBV5-6; J: TRBJ2-7; CDR3: CASSLISSDEQYF
V: TRBV4-1; J: TRBJ2-2; CDR3: CASSSVVTGELFF
V: TRBV29-1; J: TRBJ2-2; CDR3: CSVSGDHTGELFF